The next 19 T cell receptor beta chains were all read from a single sample in a study of tumor and adjacent non-tumor tissue in lung cancer. This sample's RNA came from whole unsorted tissue. The library came from three nested PCR rounds adapted from ARM-PCR protocols. MiXCR, applied by TCRdb to the multiplex PCR reads, yields one record per CDR3 protein. Here the sample spans approximately 130,000 distinct CDR3 sequences, 66% being singletons. Sequenced sample: lung tumor tissue. The source of these receptors is a man aged 30 to 39 with non-small cell lung cancer.

This clonotype has a count of ten or more. This chain connects TRBV20-1 to TRBJ2-1, with D unclear. CDR3 size: 13 residues. The germline gives CDR1 DFQATT, CDR2 SNEGSKA (reference sequence). The V and J ends lost 6 bases and 8 bases respectively, with 17 bases between them. The CDR3 spells CSALDKVVYEQFF. The CDR3 DNA reads TGCAGTGCCCTAGATAAAGTTGTGTATGAGCAGTTCTTC.

This clonotype is a singleton in its sample. A much larger clonotype is one base distant, so this may be a read error. V usage is TRBV20-1 and J usage is TRBJ1-1; no reliable D call. Trimming shortened V by 5 bases and J by 0 bases, and 19 bases separated the two germline ends. Germline CDR1 DFQATT, CDR2 SNEGSKA (reference sequence). The CDR3 sequence is 16 residues long. This chain's CDR3 is CSAGPRGRPVNTEAFF. In DNA, the CDR3 is TGCAGTGCTGGACCGCGCGGCCGGCCGGTGAACACTGAAGCTTTCTTT.

V usage is TRBV19 and J usage is TRBJ1-1, with 7 bases matching TRBD1. The junction had 8 bases not matched to a gene; V was cut back by 6 bases and J by 7 bases. This CDR3 comprises 13 residues. Germline-derived CDR1 and CDR2 are LNHDA and SQIVND (reference sequence). The CDR3 here is CASRVRGQIEAFF. For the CDR3, the DNA is TGTGCCAGTAGGGTAAGGGGGCAGATTGAAGCTTTCTTT.

Notes on this clonotype: Mismatch with germline at one junction end may stem from a read error. The chain joins TRBV6-5 to TRBJ1-2; perhaps TRBD1 as D (5 bases). Germline CDR1 is MNHEY and CDR2 is SVGAGI. The CDR3 length is 16 residues. CDR3 region: CASSYVGPEGNYAYTF. In nucleotides, the CDR3 is TGTGCCAGCAGTTACGTCGGGCCCGAGGGGAACTATGCCTACACCTTC.

This clonotype appeared many times. CDR3 region: CASSPPAGNTGELFF. CDR3 coding DNA: TGTGCCAGCTCACCACCGGCTGGGAACACCGGGGAGCTGTTTTTT. This chain joins TRBV18 and TRBJ2-2; no clear D gene. With 0 bases removed from V and 1 base from J, the gap between germline ends came to 6 bases. There are 15 residues in the CDR3. Per germline, CDR1 KGHSH and CDR2 LQKENI.

By share, this clonotype ranks as large (0.1 to 1%). The chain combines TRBV5-4 with TRBJ1-2; 9 positions agree with TRBD1. The CDR3 spans 13 residues. The junction had 5 bases not matched to a gene; V was cut back by 5 bases and J by 6 bases. Germline CDR1 and CDR2: SGHNT and YYREEE (reference sequence). The CDR3 here is CASRSGTGNGYTF. The CDR3 coding sequence is TGTGCCAGCAGGTCCGGGACAGGGAATGGCTACACCTTC.

Remarks on this clonotype: Because the CDR3 is missing its conserved closing phenylalanine or tryptophan, this is likely a read error. The chain combines TRBV4-3 with TRBJ2-3, with 8 bases aligning to TRBD2. The CDR3 covers 17 residues. Germline V gene sequence: CDR1 LGHNA, CDR2 YSLEER. CDR3 protein: CANSQDFALAGTDTQYL. CDR3 DNA: TGCGCCAACAGCCAAGATTTTGCATTAGCGGGGACAGATACGCAGTATCTT.

CDR3 region: CASSQTVAQDYEQYF. The DNA of the CDR3 is TGCGCCAGCAGCCAAACGGTAGCGCAAGACTACGAGCAGTACTTC. The genes are TRBV4-1 and TRBJ2-7, with a tentative D call TRBD2 (5 bases). The CDR3 runs 15 residues. CDR1 and CDR2 (germline): MGHRA, YSYEKL. Trimming removed 2 bases from V and 3 bases from J, with 14 bases in between.

Of note for this clonotype: A much larger clone differs by one base, so this may be a read error. The chain links TRBV12-3 or TRBV12-4 to TRBJ2-1; D not certain. CDR3 length equals 15 residues. Trimming shortened V by 0 bases and J by 7 bases, and 13 bases separated the two germline ends. CDR3 in DNA: TGTGCCAGCAGTTTAGCGGCTAGACAAGGGAATGAGCAGTTCTTC. Protein product: CASSLAARQGNEQFF.

Comment on this clonotype: Just one base apart from a much larger clone, this may be a read error. This sequence joins TRBV20-1 and TRBJ2-1, with D uncertain. This CDR3 contains 13 residues. Per germline, CDR1 DFQATT and CDR2 SNEGSKA (reference sequence). V was clipped by 0 bases and J by 10 bases, with 13 bases between them. For the CDR3, the DNA is TGCAGTGCTAGAGATGCCCCGGGTGGGGAGCAGTTCTTC. It encodes CSARDAPGGEQFF.

Concerning this clonotype: Because it lacks the conserved phenylalanine or tryptophan at the end, this CDR3 is likely a read error. J is TRBJ2-7 and V is TRBV6-6, with a tentative D call TRBD2 (5 bases). CDR1 is MNHNY and CDR2 is SVGAGI in the germline V gene (reference sequence). The CDR3 contains 12 residues. The CDR3 DNA is TGTGCCAGCAGCCTAGCTGTCTACGAACAGTACTCC. Its translation is CASSLAVYEQYS.

The chain joins TRBV7-8 to TRBJ1-1; 8 bases line up with TRBD1. CDR1 is SGHVS, CDR2 FQNEAQ, per germline. This CDR3 region has 14 residues. J gave up 10 bases and V 5 bases, and 12 bases lay outside the gene matches. The DNA for the CDR3 is TGTGCCAGCAGCAAGGGGACAGGCTCAGTCGTAGCTTTCTTT. It translates to CASSKGTGSVVAFF.

This clonotype was counted once. The rearrangement links TRBV25-1 to TRBJ1-5; D gene unclear. Trimming pared 1 base from V and 4 bases from J, leaving 8 bases between. This CDR3 has 14 amino acids. Germline CDR1 is MGHDK and CDR2 is SYGVNS. The CDR3 here is CASSEFGPNQPQHF. The CDR3 bases are TGTGCCAGCAGTGAATTTGGTCCTAATCAGCCCCAGCATTTT.

This clonotype has more than one count but fewer than ten. A read error may be the cause here, since a much bigger clone is one base away. This sequence joins TRBV4-3 and TRBJ1-1, with D possibly matching TRBD1 (6 bases). The CDR3 loop spans 16 amino acids. Germline V gene data show CDR1 as LGHNA and CDR2 as YSLEER. CDR3 sequence reads: CASSQDYDRLNSEAFF. The CDR3, as DNA: TGCGCCAGCAGCCAAGATTACGACAGGCTGAACAGTGAAGCTTTCTTT.

About this clonotype: A read error may produce the germline difference seen at one junction end. V is TRBV4-1 and J is TRBJ2-5; 9 bases match TRBD2. CDR1 MGHRA and CDR2 YSYEKL come from the germline V gene. The CDR3 loop spans 16 amino acids. CDR3 protein: CASSQGGGGAAETQYF. The CDR3 DNA reads TGCGCCAGCAGCCAAGGAGGCGGGGGGGCTGCGGAGACACAGTACTTC.

Remarks on this clonotype: The CDR3 does not close with the conserved phenylalanine or tryptophan, likely indicating a read error. The limits of the CDR3 on the DNA are not certain, so only TCRdb's listed CDR3 is given. V is TRBV6-1 and J is TRBJ2-3; the DNA was not used to check the table's D call, TRBD2. Germline CDR1 MNHNS, CDR2 SASEGT. The CDR3 spans 16 residues, counting both ends. The CDR3: CASSGGTSGGRDTLYL.

This clonotype occurred a few times. A junction boundary mismatches the germline segment, possibly from a read error. The V call is TRBV11-2, the J call TRBJ1-5, with a tentative D call TRBD1 (5 bases). Germline V CDR1 and CDR2: SGHAT, FQNNGV. This CDR3 spans 14 amino acids. CDR3 nucleotides: TGTGCCAACAGCTTAGCAGGGATCGGTCAGCCCCAGCATTTT. Its protein product is CANSLAGIGQPQHF.

This clonotype was detected many times. V gene TRBV5-4 combines with J gene TRBJ2-7; 9 bases fit TRBD2. V lost 4 bases and J lost 7; bases outside the gene matches: 15. Germline CDR1 is SGHNT and CDR2 is YYREEE (reference sequence). The CDR3 is 16 residues long. CDR3 amino acids: CASSQDPSGAVGEQYF. CDR3 sequence (DNA): TGTGCCAGCAGCCAAGATCCTAGCGGGGCGGTCGGGGAGCAGTACTTC.

The rearrangement links TRBV4-2 to TRBJ1-4; D remains unclear. V shed 4 bases and J shed 12 bases, with 21 bases lying between them. The CDR3 has 15 amino acids. CDR1 and CDR2 (germline): LGHNA, YNFKEQ. The CDR3 nucleotides read TGTGCCAGCAGCCGAGATGGTCCAGTTGGGGAAGAACTGTTTTTT. Protein product: CASSRDGPVGEELFF.